This T cell receptor beta chain was identified in a study of cytomegalovirus exposure and HLA in healthy donors (dated by TCRdb to 2016 to 2017). Regarding the study in general: An earlier analysis of 550 to 700 of the donors reported 250 to 300 Gb of sequence data and 100 million to 130 million unique TCR beta sequences from approximately 180 million T cells. Approximately 310 gigabases of sequencing data and around 85 million unique TCR sequences made up an early release that covered fewer than 650 HLA-typed donors. Several DR-DQ haplotypes were treated as single units for association and clustering because of strong linkage in the cohort. The study combined high-throughput TCR immunosequencing, statistical association of individual TCRs with disease status, and machine learning to predict cytomegalovirus infection status. Along with the approximately 620-subject first cohort, a separate validation cohort of around 120 different subjects was used. The study used immunosequencing to profile the T cell repertoires of several hundred subjects and linked those repertoires to cytomegalovirus serostatus. A later analysis re-analyzed previously published TCR beta repertoires from 666 donors and added high-resolution HLA genotyping to study TCR occurrence patterns. The study was designed to test whether signatures of past pathogen exposure could be identified by cataloging public T cell receptors. An earlier analysis of 587 of the donors used high-throughput TCR beta sequencing to judge whether each TCR beta V gene segment behaved as functional or pseudogenic. In the later analysis, no new phenotypic data were used to find candidate immune exposures; instead, reliance was placed on TCR beta sequences and their occurrence across donors. Class I and class II HLA loci were covered by the typing at four-digit resolution. A later genetic analysis took genome-wide SNP genotypes for 398 of the 666 donors and used that subset as a discovery cohort. Among about 360 genotyped donors of the cohort, an average of about 240,000 unique TCR beta nucleotide sequences were sequenced per donor, roughly 20% of them non-productive. Of the approximately 400 genotyped donors, 65% to 90% fell in the genetic ancestry cluster associated with self-reported Caucasian donors. Every repertoire in the discovery cohort had been generated on one and the same sequencing platform. Donor age, sex, ethnicity and CMV serostatus were collected together with the repertoire data. Typing coverage differed by locus: A, B, C, DRB1 and DQB1 were typed in roughly 629-630 donors, DQA1 in 500 to 550, DPA1 in 600 to 610, and DPB1 in around 440.

Overall study outcomes, separate from this receptor: A further reported finding was that TCR beta sequences accurately predicted the HLA-A and HLA-B alleles for most subjects in the first cohort. A total of fewer than 200 TCR beta chains were listed by the study as associated with cytomegalovirus. Presence/absence analyses assumed roughly uniform sequencing depth across donors, an assumption that may not hold. It was suggested by the authors that the approach could potentially be generalized to other disease states and immunological phenotypes. In a later analysis, the rate of TCR association differed among HLA loci, with DRB1 alleles having the most associated TCRs and HLA-C alleles having the fewest. Correlated functional status among segregating V segments might reflect linkage disequilibrium, but an unknown experimental factor could not be ruled out. Several of the top co-occurrence clusters appeared to be linked to parvovirus B19, influenza, CMV and Epstein-Barr virus, according to a later analysis. Because HLA typing was unavailable for some donors at each locus, only the typed subset was used in association tests. A cluster of highly shared sequence variants was judged likely to represent a technical artifact of the sequencing pipeline. Assigning TCR associations to individual alleles was difficult when HLA alleles, especially DR and DQ, strongly co-occurred. Because counts were too low, some 17 rarely observed V segments, including chromosome 9 orphons, were excluded from the earlier analysis of 587 of the donors. Compared with equally common non-associated chains, HLA-associated TCR beta chains in a later analysis were more clonally expanded and had lower generation probabilities. Because the 87-base-pair reads could not distinguish some IMGT-functional V segments, including TRBV6-2 and TRBV6-3, those segments were excluded. A later analysis associated about 17,000 TCR beta sequences with specific HLA alleles at a false discovery rate of 0.05. A few of the identified cytomegalovirus-associated TCR beta chains were confirmed in vitro to be specific for cytomegalovirus antigens. The classifier was reported to diagnose cytomegalovirus status with high specificity and sensitivity in both the original cohort and the validation cohort. According to a later genetic analysis, donors in an Asian-associated ancestry cluster had fewer N-insertions in productive TCRs than the roughly 660-donor mean. In a later genetic analysis, a missense DCLRE1C variant was associated with V-gene and J-gene trimming of TCR beta chains, and the association was replicated in an independent cohort. A later analysis found that most CMV-associated TCR beta chains appeared HLA-restricted, with HLA associations seemingly driven largely by CMV exposure. Across donors, most TCR sequences were observed very rarely, whereas some public TCRs were present in many individuals. The only immune exposure information available for the cohort was CMV serostatus. An earlier analysis of approximately 590 of the donors showed that most TCR beta V segments appeared in productive rearrangements either about 87% or about 30% of the time, which broadly matched IMGT annotations. This cohort had only TCR beta chains sequenced, and the lack of alpha or paired-chain data limited which features could be detected.

V is reduced by 5 bases and J by 3 bases, leaving a spacing of 16 bases between them. From cysteine to phenylalanine, the CDR3 is 15 amino acids long. Solely the CDR3 DNA is kept, with 45 bases framed from the first base. CDR1 MNHEY and CDR2 SMNVEV were looked up in the germline V gene (reference sequence). The cohort consisted of approximately 670 healthy bone marrow donors. Cohort members were all nominally healthy when sampled, although unrecorded immune exposures were likely present. The donor tested CMV seronegative, placing the donor among the 350 or so seronegative members of the cohort. A peripheral blood sample was provided by each donor, and peripheral blood mononuclear cells were used for TCR beta sequencing. The Qiagen DNeasy Blood Extraction Kit was used to extract genomic DNA from the blood cell samples. This clone appeared a single time. Its antigen target is currently unknown. No base qualities exist here, and no much larger clone lies one base off it.

Library creation used the immunoSEQ multiplex PCR assay. A mixture of 60 forward primers for TCR Vbeta segments and 13 reverse primers for TCR Jbeta segments was used in the multiplex PCR. Amplification of the CDR3 region of rearranged TCR beta genes was performed with a multiplex PCR assay on genomic DNA. Amplified TCR beta libraries were sequenced as 87-base-pair reads on the Illumina HiSeq System. The study's own analysis went as follows. A later analysis tallied around 80 million unique TCR beta chains across the 600 to 700 repertoires, and approximately 9.9 million of those chains were shared by two or more donors. Raw reads were error-corrected and collapsed into unique sequences with a nearest-neighbor algorithm that merged closely related sequences to remove PCR and sequencing errors. Alignment of CDR3 sequences to IMGT reference sequences was used to assign V, D and J gene segments. Each retained sequence needed at least a six-nucleotide match to both a V gene segment and a J gene segment. A rearrangement counted as productive if the CDR3 had no stop codons and remained in frame with V and J, and every other rearrangement counted as non-productive. CDR3 was defined by IMGT convention, running from the second conserved V-encoded cysteine to the conserved J-encoded phenylalanine. The earlier analysis of 550 to 650 of the donors excluded any sequence lacking an unambiguous match to a single V gene segment. An earlier analysis of a few hundred of the donors classified V segments as functional when productive rearrangements were above 56.7% and as segregating when the standard deviation between donors was above 5%. A statistical classification framework was built to diagnose cytomegalovirus status from the catalog of TCR beta chain sequences. In a later analysis, TCR nucleotide sequences were compared against IMGT/GENE-DB human TR gene sequences so that V and J genes could be assigned. A later analysis assigned CDR3 sequences and most-parsimonious VDJ recombination scenarios with the TCRdist pipeline. In a later analysis, every TCR beta chain was defined by the combination of its CDR3 amino acid sequence and its V-gene family, and reads without a unique V-gene family were dropped. To address suspected cross-contamination and a sequencing artifact, a later analysis removed a few hundred highly shared, low-generation-probability nucleotide sequences. A later analysis calculated a clonal expansion index for each public chain from normalized within-repertoire ranks of inferred template counts. In a later analysis, generation probabilities were computed using a VDJ recombination model fitted to out-of-frame rearrangements, and the results were checked against IGoR. Hypergeometric tests were used in a later analysis to score TCR-TCR, TCR-HLA and TCR-CMV co-occurrence, with a repertoire-size bias correction applied to the TCR pairs. To estimate false discovery rates, a later analysis permuted the HLA or CMV assignments 20 times. A later analysis grouped co-occurring TCRs with DBSCAN, adding TCRdist sequence similarity when clustering within HLA-allele-positive subsets. Repertoires with fewer than 30,000 or more than 120,000 public chains were left out of co-occurrence clustering, as were five repertoires with anomalous nucleotide sharing. TCRdb's version of the immuneACCESS table is confined to in-frame rearrangements and falls short of the full clone set. An unresolved V gene accounts for under half of the shortfall where checked; the remainder is of unknown origin. The V and J calls and clone size are taken from that table; D and trimming were inferred from the DNA. This sample holds some 170,000 clones; 77% were observed only once. The ten largest clones represent 1.5% to 2% of the sample.

This clonotype was obtained from a young woman in good health and CMV-seronegative. The rearranged chain carries TRBV27 and TRBJ1-1; TRBD1 is perhaps the D gene, given 5 matching bases. The sequencing sample was made of PBMCs. The CDR3 is CASSPLAGVYTEAFF. The nucleotides are TGTGCCAGCAGTCCCCTCGCGGGGGTATACACTGAAGCTTTCTTT.